Below, one T cell receptor beta chain is given with its context. The target antigen is unknown. The germline V gene has CDR1 WSHSY and CDR2 SAAADI. This CDR3 has 15 residues. V was shortened by 2 bases and J by 12 bases, with 23 bases between the two germline ends. This specimen comes from a study of shared clonotypes between healthy human individuals. Study-wide findings and caveats: An effect of sequencing depth on clonotype sharing among donors was expected.

Under the authors' procedure: Junction-only immunoSEQ data arrived without quality scores, meaning filtering differed. Assay used: immunoSEQ multiplex PCR; TCRdb lists only in-frame clones, some missing. That table furnishes V, J and clone size, whereas the DNA furnished D and trimming. The sample has more than 2,000,000 clones; approximately 95% are singletons. The sample taken for sequencing was naive CD4+ T cells from PBMCs. Subset: CD45RA+ positively selected. The rearrangement joins TRBV10-2 to TRBJ2-7; tentative D call: TRBD2 (7 bases). The clonotype originates from a man aged 18 to 30 in good health. Some clones in this sample may be carry-over from other donors' samples. The CDR3 loop is CASSEIPGGRKQGYF. In DNA, the CDR3 is TGCGCCAGCAGTGAGATACCGGGGGGCCGGAAGCAGGGGTACTTC.